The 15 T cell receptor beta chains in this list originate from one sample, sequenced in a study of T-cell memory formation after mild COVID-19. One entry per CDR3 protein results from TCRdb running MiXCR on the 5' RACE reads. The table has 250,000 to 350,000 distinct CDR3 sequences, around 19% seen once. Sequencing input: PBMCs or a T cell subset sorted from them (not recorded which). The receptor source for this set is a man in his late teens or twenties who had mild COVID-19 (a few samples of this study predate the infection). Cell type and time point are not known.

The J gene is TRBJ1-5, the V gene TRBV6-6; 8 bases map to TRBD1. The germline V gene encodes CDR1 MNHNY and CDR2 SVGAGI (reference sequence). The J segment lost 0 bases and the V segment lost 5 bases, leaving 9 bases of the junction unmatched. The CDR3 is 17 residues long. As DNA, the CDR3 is TGTGCCAGCAGTAAACCGGACAGGGAGGATAGCAATCAGCCCCAGCATTTT. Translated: CASSKPDREDSNQPQHF.

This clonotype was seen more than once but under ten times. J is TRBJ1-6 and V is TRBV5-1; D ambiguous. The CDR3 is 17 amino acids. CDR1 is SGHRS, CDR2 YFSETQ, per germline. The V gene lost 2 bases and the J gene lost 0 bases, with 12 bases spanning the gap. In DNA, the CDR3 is TGCGCCAGCAGCTTTGACCTTTTAAGCTCCTATAATTCACCCCTCCACTTT. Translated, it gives CASSFDLLSSYNSPLHF.

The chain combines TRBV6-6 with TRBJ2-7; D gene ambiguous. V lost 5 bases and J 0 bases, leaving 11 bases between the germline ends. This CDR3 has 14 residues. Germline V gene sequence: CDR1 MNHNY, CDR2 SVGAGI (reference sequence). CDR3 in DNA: TGTGCCAGCAGTCTCTGGGTCAGCTCCTACGAGCAGTACGTC. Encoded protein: CASSLWVSSYEQYV.

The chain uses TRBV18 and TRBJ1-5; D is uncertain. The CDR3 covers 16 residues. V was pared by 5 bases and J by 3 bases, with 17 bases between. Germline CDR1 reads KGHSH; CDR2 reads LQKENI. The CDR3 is CASSAEVMGFNQPQHF. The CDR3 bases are TGTGCCAGCTCAGCCGAGGTAATGGGGTTCAATCAGCCCCAGCATTTT.

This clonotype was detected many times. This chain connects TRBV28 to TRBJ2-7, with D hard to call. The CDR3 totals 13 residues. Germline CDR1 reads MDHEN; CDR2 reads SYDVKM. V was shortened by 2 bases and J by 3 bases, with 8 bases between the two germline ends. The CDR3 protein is CASSLDGNYEQYV. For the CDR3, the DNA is TGTGCCAGCAGTTTAGACGGAAACTACGAGCAGTACGTC.

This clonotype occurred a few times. The CDR3 sequence: CASGTTYNEQFF. CDR3 nucleotides: TGTGCCTCGGGGACTACCTACAATGAGCAGTTCTTC. V and J are TRBV7-9 and TRBJ2-1, with 7 positions matching TRBD2. The V and J ends lost 11 bases and 2 bases, in that order; junction bases with no gene match: 3. The CDR3 contains 12 residues. The germline V gene has CDR1 SEHNR and CDR2 FQNEAQ (reference sequence).

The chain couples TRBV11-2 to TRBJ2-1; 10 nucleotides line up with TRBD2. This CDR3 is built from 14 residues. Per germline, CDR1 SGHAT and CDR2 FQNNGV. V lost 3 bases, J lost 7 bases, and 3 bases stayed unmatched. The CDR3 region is CASSLASGGNEQFF. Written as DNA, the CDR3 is TGTGCCAGCAGCTTGGCTAGCGGGGGAAATGAGCAGTTCTTC.

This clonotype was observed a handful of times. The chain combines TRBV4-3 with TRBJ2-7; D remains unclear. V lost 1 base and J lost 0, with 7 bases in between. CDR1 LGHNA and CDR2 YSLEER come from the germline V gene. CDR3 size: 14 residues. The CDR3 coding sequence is TGCGCCAGCAGCCAAGCCATCTACTCCTACGAGCAGTACTTC. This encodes CASSQAIYSYEQYF.

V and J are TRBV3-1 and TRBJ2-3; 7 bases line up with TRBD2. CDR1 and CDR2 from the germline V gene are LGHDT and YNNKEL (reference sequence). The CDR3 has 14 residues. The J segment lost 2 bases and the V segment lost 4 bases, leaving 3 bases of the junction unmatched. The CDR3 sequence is CASSPRLATDTQYF. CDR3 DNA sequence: TGTGCCAGCAGCCCCAGACTAGCCACAGATACGCAGTATTTT.

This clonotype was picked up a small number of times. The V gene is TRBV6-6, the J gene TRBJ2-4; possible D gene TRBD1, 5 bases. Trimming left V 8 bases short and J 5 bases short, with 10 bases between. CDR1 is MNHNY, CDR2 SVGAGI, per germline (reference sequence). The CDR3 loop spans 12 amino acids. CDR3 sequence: CASGKQENIQYF. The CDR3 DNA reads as TGTGCCAGCGGAAAACAGGAAAACATTCAGTACTTC.

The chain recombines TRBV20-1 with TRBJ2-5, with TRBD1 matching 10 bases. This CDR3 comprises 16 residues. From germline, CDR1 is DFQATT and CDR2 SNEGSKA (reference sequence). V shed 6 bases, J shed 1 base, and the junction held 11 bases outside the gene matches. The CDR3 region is CSAPSRDRGVQETQYF. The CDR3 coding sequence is TGCAGTGCCCCCTCCCGGGACAGGGGAGTCCAAGAGACCCAGTACTTC.

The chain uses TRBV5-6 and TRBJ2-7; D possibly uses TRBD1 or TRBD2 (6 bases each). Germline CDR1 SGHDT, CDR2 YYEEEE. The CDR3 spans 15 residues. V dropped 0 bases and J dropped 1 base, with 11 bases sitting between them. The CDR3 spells CASSLEPGASYEQYF. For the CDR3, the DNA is TGTGCCAGCAGCTTGGAACCGGGGGCTTCCTACGAGCAGTACTTC.

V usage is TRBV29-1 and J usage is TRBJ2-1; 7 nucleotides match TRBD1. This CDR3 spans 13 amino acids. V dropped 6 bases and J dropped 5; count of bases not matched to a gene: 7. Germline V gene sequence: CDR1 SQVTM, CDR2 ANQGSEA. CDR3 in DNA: TGCAGCGTAGGGACAGTTCCTAACAATGAGCAGTTCTTC. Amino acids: CSVGTVPNNEQFF.

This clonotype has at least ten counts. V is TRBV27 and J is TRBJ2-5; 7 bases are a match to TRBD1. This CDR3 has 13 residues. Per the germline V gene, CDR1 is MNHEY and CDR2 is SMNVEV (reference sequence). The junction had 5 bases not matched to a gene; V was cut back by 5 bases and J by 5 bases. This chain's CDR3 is CASSLTGLETQYF. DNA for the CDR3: TGTGCCAGCAGTCTGACAGGGTTGGAGACCCAGTACTTC.

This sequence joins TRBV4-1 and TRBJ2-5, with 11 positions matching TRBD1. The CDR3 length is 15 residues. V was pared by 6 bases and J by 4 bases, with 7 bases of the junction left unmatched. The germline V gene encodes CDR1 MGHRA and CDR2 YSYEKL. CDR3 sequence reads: CASRRTGTGGETQYF. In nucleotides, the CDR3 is TGCGCCAGCAGAAGAACCGGGACAGGGGGAGAGACCCAGTACTTC.